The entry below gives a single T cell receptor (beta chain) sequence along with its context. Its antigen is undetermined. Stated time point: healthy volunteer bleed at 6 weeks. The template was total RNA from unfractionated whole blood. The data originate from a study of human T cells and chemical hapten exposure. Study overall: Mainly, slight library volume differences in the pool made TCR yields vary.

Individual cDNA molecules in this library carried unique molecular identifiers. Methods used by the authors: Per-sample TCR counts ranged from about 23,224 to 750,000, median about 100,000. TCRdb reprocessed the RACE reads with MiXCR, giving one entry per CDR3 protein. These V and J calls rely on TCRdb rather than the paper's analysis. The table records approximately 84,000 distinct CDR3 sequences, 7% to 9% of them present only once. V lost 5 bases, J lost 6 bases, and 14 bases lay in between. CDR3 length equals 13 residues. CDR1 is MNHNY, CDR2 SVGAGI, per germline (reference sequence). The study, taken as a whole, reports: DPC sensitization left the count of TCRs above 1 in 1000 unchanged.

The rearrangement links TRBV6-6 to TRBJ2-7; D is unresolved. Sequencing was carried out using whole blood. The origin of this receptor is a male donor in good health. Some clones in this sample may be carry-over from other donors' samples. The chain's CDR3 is CASSTTPGPEQYF. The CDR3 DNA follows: TGTGCCAGCAGTACCACCCCAGGACCCGAGCAGTACTTC.